These 22 T cell receptor beta chains were all obtained from the same sample, sequenced in a study of sequential checkpoint blockade in melanoma. Libraries were prepared by immunoSEQ multiplex PCR; TCRdb keeps only in-frame clonotypes and omits some of them. The top ten clones hold around 25% of a sample with 5,500 to 9,000 clones, 25% to 35% of them seen once. Specified treatment: randomized to nivolumab then ipilimumab (arm A) or the reverse (arm B). Sequences were derived from tumor tissue (inferred from file names), sampled from a patient given nivolumab and ipilimumab in sequence. The receptor set was obtained from a human donor with melanoma.

This clone was picked up a small number of times. The rearrangement links TRBV6-8 to TRBJ1-2; the match to TRBD1 covers 9 bases. Germline V gene data show CDR1 as MNHGY and CDR2 as SAAAGT. The CDR3 loop spans 15 amino acids. The V gene end was trimmed by 6 bases and the J gene end by 2 bases; junction bases not matched to a gene: 7. CDR3 amino acids: CASSYPGQGNYGYTF. CDR3 nucleotide sequence: TGTGCCAGCAGCTACCCAGGACAGGGGAACTATGGCTACACCTTC.

This clone was seen more than once but under ten times. V gene TRBV9 combines with J gene TRBJ1-1, with 10 bases identical to TRBD1. Germline V gene sequence: CDR1 SGDLS, CDR2 YYNGEE. Trimming removed 5 bases from V and 6 bases from J; junction bases left unmatched: 1. This CDR3 region has 12 residues. DNA for the CDR3: TGTGCCAGCAGTGGACAGGGGGCTGAAGCTTTCTTT. The encoded protein is CASSGQGAEAFF.

The chain is built from TRBV5-1 and TRBJ2-1; TRBD2 agrees at 10 bases. The CDR3 spans 17 residues. The J segment lost 7 bases and the V segment lost 4 bases, leaving 14 bases of the junction unmatched. Germline V CDR1 and CDR2: SGHRS, YFSETQ. As DNA, the CDR3 is TGCGCCAGCAGCAGTTTGGCTAGCGGGAGCAAGGATAATGAGCAGTTCTTC. This codes for CASSSLASGSKDNEQFF.

By sample share, this clone is medium-sized. This chain joins TRBV6-8 and TRBJ1-2; perhaps TRBD1 as D (6 bases). This CDR3 region has 15 residues. Trimming left V 0 bases short and J 4 bases short, with 12 bases between. CDR1 is MNHGY and CDR2 is SAAAGT in the germline V gene. In DNA, the CDR3 is TGTGCCAGCAGTTACTCACCGGACAGTCTCTATGGCTACACCTTC. It yields the protein CASSYSPDSLYGYTF.

This clone was seen a handful of times. The chain uses TRBV9 and TRBJ2-1; TRBD1 agrees at 9 bases. Germline values: CDR1 SGDLS, CDR2 YYNGEE. The V gene end was trimmed by 1 base and the J gene end by 3 bases; junction bases not matched to a gene: 8. The CDR3 consists of 17 residues. The CDR3 spells CASSVPTGQGFYNEQFF. DNA of the CDR3: TGTGCCAGCAGCGTACCCACGGGACAGGGTTTCTACAATGAGCAGTTCTTC. Based on the CDR3 plus reference TRBV9 and TRBJ2-1, the full variable domain is DSGVTQTPKHLITATGQRVTLRCSPRSGDLSVYWYQQSLDQGLQFLIQYYNGEERAKGNILERFSAQQFPDLHSELNLSSLELGDSALYFCASSVPTGQGFYNEQFFGPGTRLTVL.

This clone was seen a handful of times. The chain employs TRBV6-8 and TRBJ2-7; D unclear. There are 14 residues in the CDR3. Germline CDR1 reads MNHGY; CDR2 reads SAAAGT. V shed 2 bases and J shed 3 bases, with 11 bases lying between them. The DNA for the CDR3 is TGTGCCAGCAGTTACGCTCTCGACGGCTACGAGCAGTACTTC. It codes for CASSYALDGYEQYF.

The V and J genes are TRBV6-8 and TRBJ2-7; 7 nucleotides agree with TRBD1. The CDR3 has 13 amino acids. J gave up 6 bases and V 5 bases, and 7 bases lay outside the gene matches. The germline CDR1 and CDR2 sequences are MNHGY and SAAAGT. CDR3 sequence reads: CASSDRDFSEQYF. The DNA for the CDR3 is TGTGCCAGCAGTGACAGGGATTTCAGCGAGCAGTACTTC.

The CDR3 spells CASSLGGLAGAEQFF. As DNA, the CDR3 is TGCGCCAGCAGCCTGGGGGGACTAGCGGGAGCCGAGCAGTTCTTC. The chain has TRBV5-1 and TRBJ2-1; 14 bases fit TRBD2. The V and J ends lost 4 bases and 10 bases, in that order; junction bases with no gene match: 7. CDR3 length: 15 residues. Germline CDR1 and CDR2: SGHRS and YFSETQ.

The V gene is TRBV5-1, the J gene TRBJ1-1; 8 bases are a match to TRBD1. CDR1 and CDR2 (germline): SGHRS, YFSETQ. The V and J ends lost 6 bases and 0 bases, in that order; junction bases with no gene match: 19. This CDR3 has 19 amino acids. This CDR3 reads CASKSLGQATRLVNTEAFF. In DNA, the CDR3 is TGCGCCAGCAAGAGCTTGGGACAGGCGACAAGGTTGGTGAACACTGAAGCTTTCTTT. Filled out from reference TRBV5-1 and TRBJ1-1, the complete variable domain reads KAGVTQTPRYLIKTRGQQVTLSCSPISGHRSVSWYQQTPGQGLQFLFEYFSETQRNKGNFPGRFSGRQFSNSRSEMNVSTLELGDSALYLCASKSLGQATRLVNTEAFFGQGTRLTVV.

The V and J genes are TRBV29-1 and TRBJ2-2; no firm D call. The germline V gene has CDR1 SQVTM and CDR2 ANQGSEA. There are 12 residues in the CDR3. V lost 5 bases and J lost 7, with 11 bases in between. The CDR3 loop reads CSVRVGYGELFF. CDR3 in DNA: TGCAGCGTTAGGGTGGGGTACGGGGAGCTGTTTTTT.

A few counts support this clone. The chain carries TRBV23-1 and TRBJ2-2; tentatively, D is TRBD2 (5 bases). TRBV23-1 is annotated as an ORF whose role is uncertain. There are 13 residues in the CDR3. V lost 6 bases and J 6 bases, leaving 11 bases between the germline ends. CDR3 DNA sequence: TGCGCCAGCAGAGAGGGAATGGCCGGGGAGCTGTTTTTT. This sequence encodes CASREGMAGELFF.

The chain joins TRBV18 to TRBJ2-1; 12 bases map to TRBD2. This CDR3 spans 15 amino acids. The V gene's germline CDR1 is KGHSH and CDR2 LQKENI. With 3 bases clipped from V and 7 bases from J, the junction kept 4 bases outside the gene matches. For the CDR3, the DNA is TGTGCCAGCTCACCTGGGACTAGCGGGCTTAATGAGCAGTTCTTC. Translated, it gives CASSPGTSGLNEQFF.

Only a few counts were recorded for this clone. V and J are TRBV29-1 and TRBJ1-4, with TRBD1 as a possible D gene (5 bases). CDR1 and CDR2 from the germline V gene are SQVTM and ANQGSEA. The germline V and J ends were trimmed by 3 bases and 8 bases, with 13 bases remaining between them. The length of the CDR3 is 13 residues. The CDR3 protein is CSVDPQGGEKLFF. The CDR3 bases are TGCAGCGTTGACCCCCAGGGAGGAGAAAAACTGTTTTTT.

This rearrangement joins TRBV6-8 to TRBJ2-7; TRBD2 matches 8 bases. This CDR3 comprises 13 residues. Unmatched junction bases numbered 13, after V lost 11 bases and J lost 7 bases. Germline CDR1 MNHGY, CDR2 SAAAGT. The CDR3 sequence is CAAETSGFGEQYF. In DNA, the CDR3 is TGTGCCGCAGAAACTAGCGGTTTCGGAGAGCAGTACTTC.

V is TRBV18 and J is TRBJ1-1; no clear D. Trimming pared 1 base from V and 5 bases from J, leaving 5 bases between. Germline V gene lookup returns CDR1 KGHSH and CDR2 LQKENI. This CDR3 contains 12 residues. CDR3 bases: TGTGCCAGCTCACCACTTGTGACTGAAGCTTTCTTT. Translated, it gives CASSPLVTEAFF.

In its sample, this clone is medium-sized. V and J are TRBV11-3 and TRBJ2-7, with no clear D. V lost 5 bases and J 2 bases, leaving 13 bases between the germline ends. The CDR3 is 14 residues long. Germline assignment: CDR1 SGHNT and CDR2 YENEEA. DNA for the CDR3: TGTGCCAGCAGCCTGGACGGCTATACCTACGAGCAGTACTTC. Protein product: CASSLDGYTYEQYF.

This clone was detected only a few times. This chain uses TRBV6-7 with TRBJ1-2; D is unclear. TRBV6-7 is classed as an ORF, of uncertain function. This CDR3 comprises 11 residues. The V end was cut by 2 bases, the J end by 10 bases, with 8 bases between. The CDR3 sequence is CASSYRSLYTF. CDR3 DNA sequence: TGTGCCAGCAGTTACAGATCTCTCTACACCTTC.

The chain has TRBV6-8 and TRBJ2-1, with D possibly TRBD2 on 6 matching bases. Trimming removed 6 bases at V and 8 bases at J, with 17 bases between. Looked up from germline, CDR1 is MNHGY and CDR2 is SAAAGT. CDR3 size: 14 residues. The CDR3, as DNA: TGTGCCAGCAGCCTTGCCGGGACTGCCGATGAGCAGTTCTTC. Amino acids: CASSLAGTADEQFF.

This clone was found a few times. The chain uses TRBV6-8 and TRBJ2-7; 9 nucleotides align to TRBD1. This CDR3 contains 16 residues. Germline CDR1 is MNHGY and CDR2 is SAAAGT. The V gene end was trimmed by 7 bases and the J gene end by 4 bases; junction bases not matched to a gene: 14. CDR3 nucleotides: TGTGCCAGCAACCCGAACCCGGAGACAGGGGGGTACGAGCAGTACTTC. As protein: CASNPNPETGGYEQYF.

This clone was counted a few times. This chain links TRBV6-7 with TRBJ2-7, with 10 bases fitting TRBD1. TRBV6-7 falls under the ORF class, with uncertain function. Losses at the gene ends were 5 bases for V and 2 bases for J; bases not matched to a gene: 9. The CDR3 length is 16 residues. CDR3 loop: CASSAWGQGPPYEQYF. As DNA, the CDR3 is TGTGCCAGCAGTGCGTGGGGACAGGGGCCTCCCTACGAGCAGTACTTC.

The chain carries TRBV11-3 and TRBJ1-2, with 8 bases that match TRBD1. The CDR3 loop spans 15 amino acids. V lost 6 bases to trimming and J lost 1 base; unmatched junction nucleotides: 7. In germline, CDR1 is SGHNT, CDR2 YENEEA. CDR3 DNA sequence: TGTGCCAGCAGGACTAATACAGGGGGTAACTATGGCTACACCTTC. It translates to CASRTNTGGNYGYTF. Complete variable domain (other parts from reference TRBV11-3 and TRBJ1-2): EAGVVQSPRYKIIEKKQPVAFWCNPISGHNTLYWYLQNLGQGPELLIRYENEEAVDDSQLPKDRFSAERLKGVDSTLKIQPAELGDSAVYLCASRTNTGGNYGYTFGSGTRLTVV.

At least ten counts were recorded for this clone. J is TRBJ2-7 and V is TRBV11-3, with 7 bases lining up with TRBD2. Germline CDR1 reads SGHNT; CDR2 reads YENEEA. The trim removed 2 bases at V and 3 bases at J, leaving 10 bases unmatched. This CDR3 is built from 16 residues. In DNA, the CDR3 is TGTGCCAGCAGCTTACTCACCCGACTAGCCGACTACGAGCAGTACTTC. It translates to CASSLLTRLADYEQYF.